The clone carrying this T cell receptor beta chain was found many times. What it binds is not known. By quantitative 5'-RACE with molecular barcodes, the TCR beta libraries were made. From the 5' RACE reads, TCRdb called clonotypes with MiXCR, one entry per CDR3 protein. The data contain about 35,000 distinct CDR3 sequences, around a tenth of them singletons. The sample comes from a study of CD8 T cells in ankylosing spondylitis. Points from the study as a whole: According to the report, clones linked to the disease were significantly enriched in matched synovial fluid samples taken from ankylosing spondylitis patients. In ankylosing spondylitis blood, a motif of about 8 highly homologous TCR beta variants appeared characteristic.

Germline lookup yields CDR1 LGHDT and CDR2 YNNKEL (reference sequence). V dropped 5 bases and J dropped 5 bases, with 7 bases sitting between them. The CDR3 loop spans 11 amino acids. The origin of this receptor is a male donor with ankylosing spondylitis or in good health (not recorded which). The specimen sequenced was blood, either unsorted or a sorted T cell fraction (not recorded which). The chain has TRBV3-1 and TRBJ2-7, with D hard to call. The CDR3, as DNA: TGTGCCAGCAGCAACCGTCACGAGCAGTACTTC. Translated: CASSNRHEQYF.